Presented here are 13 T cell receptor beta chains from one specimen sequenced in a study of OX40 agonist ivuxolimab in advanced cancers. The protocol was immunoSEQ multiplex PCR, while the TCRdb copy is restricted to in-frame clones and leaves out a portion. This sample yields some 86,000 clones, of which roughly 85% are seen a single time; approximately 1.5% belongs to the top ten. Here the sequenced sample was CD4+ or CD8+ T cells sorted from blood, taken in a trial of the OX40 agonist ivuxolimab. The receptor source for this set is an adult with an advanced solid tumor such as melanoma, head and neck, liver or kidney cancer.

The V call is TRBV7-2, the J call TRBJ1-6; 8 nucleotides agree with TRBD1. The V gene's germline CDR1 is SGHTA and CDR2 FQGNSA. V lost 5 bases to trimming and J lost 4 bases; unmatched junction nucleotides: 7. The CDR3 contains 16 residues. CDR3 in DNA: TGTGCCAGCAGCCCGACAGGGGCCCATTATAATTCACCCCTCCACTTT. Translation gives CASSPTGAHYNSPLHF. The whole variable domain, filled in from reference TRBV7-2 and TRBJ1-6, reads GAGVSQSPSNKVTEKGKDVELRCDPISGHTALYWYRQSLGQGLEFLIYFQGNSAPDKSGLPSDRFSAERTGGSVSTLTIQRTQQEDSAVYLCASSPTGAHYNSPLHFGNGTRLTVT.

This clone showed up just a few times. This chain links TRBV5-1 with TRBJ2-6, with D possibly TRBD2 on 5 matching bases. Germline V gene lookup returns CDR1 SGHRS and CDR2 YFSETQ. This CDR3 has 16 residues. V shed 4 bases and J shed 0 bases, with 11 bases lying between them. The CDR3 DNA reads TGCGCCAGCAGCGCGGGCGGGCCCTCTGGGGCCAACGTCCTGACTTTC. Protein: CASSAGGPSGANVLTF.

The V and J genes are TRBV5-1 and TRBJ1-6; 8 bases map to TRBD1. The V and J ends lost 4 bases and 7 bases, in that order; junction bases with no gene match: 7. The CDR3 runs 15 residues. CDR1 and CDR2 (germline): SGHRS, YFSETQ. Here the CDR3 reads CASSPSGTGNSPLHF. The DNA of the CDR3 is TGCGCCAGCAGCCCCTCGGGGACAGGAAATTCACCCCTCCACTTT.

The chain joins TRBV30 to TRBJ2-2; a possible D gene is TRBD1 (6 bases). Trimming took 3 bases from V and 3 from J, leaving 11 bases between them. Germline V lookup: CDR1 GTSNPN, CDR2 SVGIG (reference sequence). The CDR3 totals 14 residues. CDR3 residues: CAWRARGYTGELFF. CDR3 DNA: TGTGCCTGGAGAGCCAGGGGCTACACCGGGGAGCTGTTTTTT.

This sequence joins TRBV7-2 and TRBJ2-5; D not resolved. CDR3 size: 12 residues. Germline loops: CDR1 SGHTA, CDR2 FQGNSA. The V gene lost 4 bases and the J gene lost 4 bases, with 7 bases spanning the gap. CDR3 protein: CASSYPGETQYF. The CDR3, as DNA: TGTGCCAGCAGCTATCCCGGAGAGACCCAGTACTTC.

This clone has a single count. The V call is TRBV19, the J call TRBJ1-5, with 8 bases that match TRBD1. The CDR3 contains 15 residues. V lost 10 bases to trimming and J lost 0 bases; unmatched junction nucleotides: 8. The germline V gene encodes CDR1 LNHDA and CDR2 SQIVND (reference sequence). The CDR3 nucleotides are TGTGCCACTGACAGGGGCCGTTATAGCAATCAGCCCCAGCATTTT. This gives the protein CATDRGRYSNQPQHF.

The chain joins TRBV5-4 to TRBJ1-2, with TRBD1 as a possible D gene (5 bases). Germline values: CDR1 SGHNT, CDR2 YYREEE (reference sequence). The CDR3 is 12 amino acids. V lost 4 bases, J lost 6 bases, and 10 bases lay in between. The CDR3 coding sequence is TGTGCCAGCAGCCAGGGCATCAATGGCTACACCTTC. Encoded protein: CASSQGINGYTF.

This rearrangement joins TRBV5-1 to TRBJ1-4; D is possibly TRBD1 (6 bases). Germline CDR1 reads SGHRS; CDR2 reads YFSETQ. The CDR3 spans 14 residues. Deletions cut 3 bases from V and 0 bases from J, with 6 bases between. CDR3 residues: CASSWTATNEKLFF. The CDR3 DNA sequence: TGCGCCAGCAGCTGGACAGCAACTAATGAAAAACTGTTTTTT.

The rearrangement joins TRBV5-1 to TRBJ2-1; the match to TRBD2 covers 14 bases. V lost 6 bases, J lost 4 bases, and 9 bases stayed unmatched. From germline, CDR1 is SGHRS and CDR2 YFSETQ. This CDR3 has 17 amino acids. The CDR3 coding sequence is TGCGCCAGCAAAAAAAGACTAGCGGGGGGGTCTTACAATGAGCAGTTCTTC. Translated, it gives CASKKRLAGGSYNEQFF.

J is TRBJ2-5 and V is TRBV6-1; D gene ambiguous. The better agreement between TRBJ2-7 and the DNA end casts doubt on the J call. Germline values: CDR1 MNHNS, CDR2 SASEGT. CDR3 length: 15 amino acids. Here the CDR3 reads CASSEITAFSYEQYF. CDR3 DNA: TGTGCCAGCAGTGAAATAACAGCCTTTTCCTACGAGCAGTACTTC.

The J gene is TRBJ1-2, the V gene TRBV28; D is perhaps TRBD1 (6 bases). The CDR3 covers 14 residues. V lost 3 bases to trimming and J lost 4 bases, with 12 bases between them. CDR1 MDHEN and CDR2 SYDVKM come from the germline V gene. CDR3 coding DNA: TGTGCCAGCAGTTTGGTTGGACAGAGCTATGGCTACACCTTC. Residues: CASSLVGQSYGYTF.

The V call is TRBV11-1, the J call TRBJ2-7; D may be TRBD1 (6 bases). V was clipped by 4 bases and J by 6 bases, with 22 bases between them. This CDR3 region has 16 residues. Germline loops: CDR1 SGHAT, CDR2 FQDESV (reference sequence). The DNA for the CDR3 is TGTGCCAGCAGCTATGTACCGGGGCAGGGGTCTGGCGAGCAGTACTTC. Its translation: CASSYVPGQGSGEQYF. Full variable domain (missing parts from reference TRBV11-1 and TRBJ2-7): EAEVAQSPRYKITEKSQAVAFWCDPISGHATLYWYRQILGQGPELLVQFQDESVVDDSQLPKDRFSAERLKGVDSTLKIQPAELGDSAMYLCASSYVPGQGSGEQYFGPGTRLTVT.

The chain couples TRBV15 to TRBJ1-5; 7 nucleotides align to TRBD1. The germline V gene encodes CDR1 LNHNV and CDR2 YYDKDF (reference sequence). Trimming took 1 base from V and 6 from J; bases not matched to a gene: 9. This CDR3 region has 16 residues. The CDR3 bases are TGTGCCACCAGCAGAGCCTTGACAGGGACAAGTCAGCCCCAGCATTTT. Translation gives CATSRALTGTSQPQHF.